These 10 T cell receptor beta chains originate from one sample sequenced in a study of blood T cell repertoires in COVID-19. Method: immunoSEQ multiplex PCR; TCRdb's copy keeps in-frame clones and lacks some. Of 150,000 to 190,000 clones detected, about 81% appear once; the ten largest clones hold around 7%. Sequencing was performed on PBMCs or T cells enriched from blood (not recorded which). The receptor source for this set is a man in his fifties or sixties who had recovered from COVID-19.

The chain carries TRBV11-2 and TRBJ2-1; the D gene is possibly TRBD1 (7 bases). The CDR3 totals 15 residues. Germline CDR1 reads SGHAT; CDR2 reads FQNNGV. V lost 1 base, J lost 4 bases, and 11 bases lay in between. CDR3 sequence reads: CASSLGGTVYNEQFF. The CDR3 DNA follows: TGTGCCAGCAGCTTAGGCGGGACAGTTTACAATGAGCAGTTCTTC.

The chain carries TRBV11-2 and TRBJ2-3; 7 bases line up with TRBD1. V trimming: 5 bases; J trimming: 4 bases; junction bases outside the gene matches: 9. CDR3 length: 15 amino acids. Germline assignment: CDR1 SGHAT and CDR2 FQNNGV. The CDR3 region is CASSLNRGSPDTQYF. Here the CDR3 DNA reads TGTGCCAGCAGCCTAAACAGGGGATCCCCAGATACGCAGTATTTT. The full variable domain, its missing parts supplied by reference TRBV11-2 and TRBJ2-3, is EAGVAQSPRYKIIEKRQSVAFWCNPISGHATLYWYQQILGQGPKLLIQFQNNGVVDDSQLPKDRFSAERLKGVDSTLKIQPAKLEDSAVYLCASSLNRGSPDTQYFGPGTRLTVL.

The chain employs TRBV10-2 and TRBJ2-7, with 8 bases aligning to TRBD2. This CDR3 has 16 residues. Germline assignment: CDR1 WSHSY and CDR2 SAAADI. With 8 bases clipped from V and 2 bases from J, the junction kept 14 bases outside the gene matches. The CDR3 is CASRKRSGGETYEQYF. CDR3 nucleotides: TGCGCCAGCCGAAAAAGGAGCGGGGGCGAGACCTACGAGCAGTACTTC.

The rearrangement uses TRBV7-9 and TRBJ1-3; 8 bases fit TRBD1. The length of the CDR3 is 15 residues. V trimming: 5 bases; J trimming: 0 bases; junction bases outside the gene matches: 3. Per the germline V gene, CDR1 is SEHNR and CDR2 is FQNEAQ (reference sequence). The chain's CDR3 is CASSAGQVSGNTIYF. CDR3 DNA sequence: TGTGCCAGCAGCGCGGGACAGGTCTCTGGAAACACCATATATTTT.

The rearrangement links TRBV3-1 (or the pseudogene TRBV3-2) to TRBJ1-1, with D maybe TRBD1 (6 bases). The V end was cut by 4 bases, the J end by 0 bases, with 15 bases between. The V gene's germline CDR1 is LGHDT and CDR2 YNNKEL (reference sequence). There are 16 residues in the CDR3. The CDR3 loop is CASSPYRVLVNTEAFF. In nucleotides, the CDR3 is TGTGCCAGCAGCCCATACAGGGTTTTAGTGAACACTGAAGCTTTCTTT.

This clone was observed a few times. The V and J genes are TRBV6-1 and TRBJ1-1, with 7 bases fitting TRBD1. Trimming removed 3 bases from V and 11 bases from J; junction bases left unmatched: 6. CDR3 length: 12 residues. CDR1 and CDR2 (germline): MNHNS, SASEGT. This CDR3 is CASSDDRARAFF. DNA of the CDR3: TGTGCCAGCAGTGACGACAGGGCTCGGGCTTTCTTT.

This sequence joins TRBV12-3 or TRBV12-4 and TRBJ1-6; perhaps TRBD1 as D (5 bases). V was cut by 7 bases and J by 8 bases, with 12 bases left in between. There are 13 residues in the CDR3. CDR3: CASTGKGHSPLHF. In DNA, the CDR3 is TGTGCCAGCACAGGGAAGGGGCATTCACCCCTCCACTTT.

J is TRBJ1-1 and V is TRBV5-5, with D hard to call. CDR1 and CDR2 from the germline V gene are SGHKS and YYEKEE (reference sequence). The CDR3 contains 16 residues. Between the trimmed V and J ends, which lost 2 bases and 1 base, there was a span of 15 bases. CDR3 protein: CASSFSSRFQNTEAFF. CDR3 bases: TGTGCCAGCAGCTTTAGTTCCCGGTTTCAGAACACTGAAGCTTTCTTT.

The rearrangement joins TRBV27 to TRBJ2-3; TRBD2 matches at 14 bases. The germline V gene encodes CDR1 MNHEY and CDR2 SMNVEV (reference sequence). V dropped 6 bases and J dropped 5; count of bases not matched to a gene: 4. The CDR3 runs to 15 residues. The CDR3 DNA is TGTGCCAGCAGGGGGACTAGCGGGGGAGGAGATACGCAGTATTTT. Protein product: CASRGTSGGGDTQYF.

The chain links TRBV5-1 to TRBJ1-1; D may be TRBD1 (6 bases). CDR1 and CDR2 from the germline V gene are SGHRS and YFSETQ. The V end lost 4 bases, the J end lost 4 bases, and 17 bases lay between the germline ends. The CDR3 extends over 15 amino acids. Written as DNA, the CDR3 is TGCGCCAGCAGCCCCATCCTGGACAGAGGCACTGAAGCTTTCTTT. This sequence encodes CASSPILDRGTEAFF.